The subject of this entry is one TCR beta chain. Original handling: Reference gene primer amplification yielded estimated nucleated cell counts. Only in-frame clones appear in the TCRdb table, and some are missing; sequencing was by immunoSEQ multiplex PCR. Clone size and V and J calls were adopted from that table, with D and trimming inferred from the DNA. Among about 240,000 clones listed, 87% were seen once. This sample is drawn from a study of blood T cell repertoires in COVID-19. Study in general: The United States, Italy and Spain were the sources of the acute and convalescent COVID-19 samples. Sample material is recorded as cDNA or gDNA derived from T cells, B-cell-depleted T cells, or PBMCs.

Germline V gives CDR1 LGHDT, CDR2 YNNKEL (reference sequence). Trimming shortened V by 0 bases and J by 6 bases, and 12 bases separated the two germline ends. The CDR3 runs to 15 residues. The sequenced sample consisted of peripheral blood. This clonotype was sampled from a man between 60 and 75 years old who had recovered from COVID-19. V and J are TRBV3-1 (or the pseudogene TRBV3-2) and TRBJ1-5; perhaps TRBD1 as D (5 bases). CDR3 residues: CASSQDYRGSQPQHF. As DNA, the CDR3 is TGTGCCAGCAGCCAAGATTACCGGGGGAGTCAGCCCCAGCATTTT.